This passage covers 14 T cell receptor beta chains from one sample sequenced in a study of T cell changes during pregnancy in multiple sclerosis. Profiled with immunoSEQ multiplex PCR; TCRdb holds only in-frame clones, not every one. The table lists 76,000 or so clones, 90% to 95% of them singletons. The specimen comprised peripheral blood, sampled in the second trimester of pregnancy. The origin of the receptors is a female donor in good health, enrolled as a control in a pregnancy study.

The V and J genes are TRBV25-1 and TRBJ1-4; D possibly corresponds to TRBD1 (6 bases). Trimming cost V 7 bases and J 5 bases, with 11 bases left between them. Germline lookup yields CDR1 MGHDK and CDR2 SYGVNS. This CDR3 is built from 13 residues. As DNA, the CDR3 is TGTGCCAGCACCCCGGACAGAAATGAAAAACTGTTTTTT. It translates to CASTPDRNEKLFF.

Written as DNA, the CDR3 is TGTGCCAGCAGCTCTTCCTACGAGCAGTACTTC. Encoded protein: CASSSSYEQYF. J is TRBJ2-7 and V is TRBV13; D ambiguous. Germline values: CDR1 PRHDT, CDR2 FYEKMQ (reference sequence). The CDR3 is made up of 11 amino acids. With 4 bases removed from V and 1 base from J, the gap between germline ends came to 2 bases.

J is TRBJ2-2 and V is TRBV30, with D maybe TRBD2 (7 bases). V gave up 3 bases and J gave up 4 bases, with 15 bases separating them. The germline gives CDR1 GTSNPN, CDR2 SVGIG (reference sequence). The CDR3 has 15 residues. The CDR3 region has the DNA TGTGCCTGGAGGATTAGGGGGGGGAGCACCGGGGAGCTGTTTTTT. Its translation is CAWRIRGGSTGELFF. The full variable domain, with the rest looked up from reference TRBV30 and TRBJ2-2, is SQTIHQWPATLVQPVGSPLSLECTVEGTSNPNLYWYRQAAGRGLQLLFYSVGIGQISSEVPQNLSASRPQDRQFILSSKKLLLSDSGFYLCAWRIRGGSTGELFFGEGSRLTVL.

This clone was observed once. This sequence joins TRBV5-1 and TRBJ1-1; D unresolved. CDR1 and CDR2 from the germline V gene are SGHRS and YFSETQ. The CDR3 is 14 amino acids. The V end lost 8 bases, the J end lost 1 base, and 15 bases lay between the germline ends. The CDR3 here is CASKIDNANTEAFF. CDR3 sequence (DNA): TGCGCCAGTAAGATCGACAACGCGAACACTGAAGCTTTCTTT.

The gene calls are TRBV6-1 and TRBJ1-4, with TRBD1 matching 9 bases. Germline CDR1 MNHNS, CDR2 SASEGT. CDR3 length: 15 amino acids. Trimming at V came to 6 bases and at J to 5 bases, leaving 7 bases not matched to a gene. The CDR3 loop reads CASSHTGGENEKLFF. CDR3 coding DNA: TGTGCCAGCAGCCATACAGGGGGCGAAAATGAAAAACTGTTTTTT.

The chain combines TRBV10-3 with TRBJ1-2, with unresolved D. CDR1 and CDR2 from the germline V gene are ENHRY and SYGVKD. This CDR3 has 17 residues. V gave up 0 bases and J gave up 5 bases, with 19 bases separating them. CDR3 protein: CAISESWADLPPYGYTF. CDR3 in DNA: TGTGCCATCAGTGAGTCTTGGGCAGACCTACCTCCATATGGCTACACCTTC.

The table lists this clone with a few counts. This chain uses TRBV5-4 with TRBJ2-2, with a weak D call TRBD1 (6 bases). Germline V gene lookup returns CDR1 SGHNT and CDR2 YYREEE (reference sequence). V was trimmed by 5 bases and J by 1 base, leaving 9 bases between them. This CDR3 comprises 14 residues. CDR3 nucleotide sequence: TGTGCCAGCAGAAAACAGGGGAACACCGGGGAGCTGTTTTTT. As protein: CASRKQGNTGELFF. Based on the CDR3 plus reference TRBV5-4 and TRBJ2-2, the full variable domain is ETGVTQSPTHLIKTRGQQVTLRCSSQSGHNTVSWYQQALGQGPQFIFQYYREEENGRGNFPPRFSGLQFPNYSSELNVNALELDDSALYLCASRKQGNTGELFFGEGSRLTVL.

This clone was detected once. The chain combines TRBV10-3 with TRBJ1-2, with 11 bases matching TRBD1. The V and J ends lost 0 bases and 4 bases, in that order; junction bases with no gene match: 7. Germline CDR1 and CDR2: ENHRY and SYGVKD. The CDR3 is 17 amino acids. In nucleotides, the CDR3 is TGTGCCATCAGTGAGTCTGCAGCCGGGACAGGGGGCTATGGCTACACCTTC. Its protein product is CAISESAAGTGGYGYTF.

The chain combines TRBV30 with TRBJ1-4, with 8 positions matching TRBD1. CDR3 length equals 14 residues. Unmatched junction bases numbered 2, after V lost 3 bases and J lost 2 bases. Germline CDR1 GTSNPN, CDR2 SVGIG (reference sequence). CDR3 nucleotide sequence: TGTGCCTGGAGCAGGGGGCCCACTAATGAAAAACTGTTTTTT. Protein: CAWSRGPTNEKLFF.

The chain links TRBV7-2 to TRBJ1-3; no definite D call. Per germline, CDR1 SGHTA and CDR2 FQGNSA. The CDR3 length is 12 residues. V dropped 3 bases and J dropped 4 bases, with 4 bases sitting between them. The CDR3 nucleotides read TGTGCCAGCAGCTTCGGGGGAAACACCATATATTTT. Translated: CASSFGGNTIYF.

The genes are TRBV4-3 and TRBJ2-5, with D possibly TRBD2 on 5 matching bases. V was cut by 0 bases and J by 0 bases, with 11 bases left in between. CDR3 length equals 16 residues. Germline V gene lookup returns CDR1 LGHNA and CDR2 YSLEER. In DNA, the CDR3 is TGCGCCAGCAGCCAAGATGTCGGGGAGTACCAAGAGACCCAGTACTTC. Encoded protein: CASSQDVGEYQETQYF.

CDR3 nucleotide sequence: TGTGCCAGCAGCCTGAGCGTGAACACTGAAGCTTTCTTT. Translated, it gives CASSLSVNTEAFF. The rearrangement joins TRBV7-9 to TRBJ1-1; D remains unclear. The CDR3 sequence is 13 residues long. Trimming shortened V by 5 bases and J by 0 bases, and 7 bases separated the two germline ends. The germline CDR1 and CDR2 sequences are SEHNR and FQNEAQ (reference sequence).

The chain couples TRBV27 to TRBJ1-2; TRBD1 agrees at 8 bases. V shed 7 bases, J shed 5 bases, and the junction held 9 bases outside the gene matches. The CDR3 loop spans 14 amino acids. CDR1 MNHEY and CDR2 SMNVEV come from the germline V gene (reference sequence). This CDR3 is CASTTGARGYGYTF. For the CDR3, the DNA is TGTGCCAGCACGACAGGGGCAAGAGGGTATGGCTACACCTTC.

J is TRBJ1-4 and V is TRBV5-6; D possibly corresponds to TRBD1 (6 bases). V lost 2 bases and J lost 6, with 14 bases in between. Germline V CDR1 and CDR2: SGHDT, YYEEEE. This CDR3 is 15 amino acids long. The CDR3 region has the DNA TGTGCCAGCAGCTTTGGAATACAGGGAGATGAAAAACTGTTTTTT. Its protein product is CASSFGIQGDEKLFF.